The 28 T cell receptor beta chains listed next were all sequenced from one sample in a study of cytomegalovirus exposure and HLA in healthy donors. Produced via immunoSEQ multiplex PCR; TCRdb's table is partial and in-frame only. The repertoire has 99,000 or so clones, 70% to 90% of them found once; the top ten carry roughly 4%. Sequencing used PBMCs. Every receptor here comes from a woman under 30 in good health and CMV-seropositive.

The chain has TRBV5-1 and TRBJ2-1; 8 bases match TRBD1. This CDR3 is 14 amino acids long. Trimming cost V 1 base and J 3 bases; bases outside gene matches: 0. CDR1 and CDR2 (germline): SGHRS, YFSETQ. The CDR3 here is CASSLTGGYNEQFF. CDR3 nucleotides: TGCGCCAGCAGCTTGACAGGGGGCTACAATGAGCAGTTCTTC.

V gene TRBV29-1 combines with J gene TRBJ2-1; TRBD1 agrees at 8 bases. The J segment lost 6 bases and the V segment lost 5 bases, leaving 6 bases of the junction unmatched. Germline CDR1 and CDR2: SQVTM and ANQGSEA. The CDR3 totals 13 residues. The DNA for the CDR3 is TGCAGCGTTCCGGGACAGGCCAGCAATGAGCAGTTCTTC. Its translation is CSVPGQASNEQFF.

The CDR3 region has the DNA TGTGCCAGCAGCCTCGCTGGGGGGGCGGTGGGTGGCTACACCTTC. It yields the protein CASSLAGGAVGGYTF. This chain uses TRBV28 with TRBJ1-2; D might be TRBD1 (6 bases). Trimming removed 6 bases from V and 7 bases from J, with 21 bases in between. Germline-derived CDR1 and CDR2 are MDHEN and SYDVKM. This CDR3 is built from 15 residues.

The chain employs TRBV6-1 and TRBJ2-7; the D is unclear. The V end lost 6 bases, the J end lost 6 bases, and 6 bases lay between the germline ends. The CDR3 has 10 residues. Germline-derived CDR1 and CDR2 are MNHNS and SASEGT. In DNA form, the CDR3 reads TGTGCCAGCAGGGCCATCGAGCAGTACTTC. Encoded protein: CASRAIEQYF.

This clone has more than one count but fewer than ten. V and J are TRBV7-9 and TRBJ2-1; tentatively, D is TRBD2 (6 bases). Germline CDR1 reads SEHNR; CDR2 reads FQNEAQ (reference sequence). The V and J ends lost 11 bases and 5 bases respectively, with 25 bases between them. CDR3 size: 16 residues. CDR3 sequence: CAGALGGTGNHNEQFF. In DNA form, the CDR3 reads TGTGCCGGAGCCCTGGGGGGAACGGGCAACCACAATGAGCAGTTCTTC.

The CDR3 is CASSSWWTGNSYEQYF. In DNA form, the CDR3 reads TGTGCCAGTAGTTCCTGGTGGACAGGGAATAGCTACGAGCAGTACTTC. The chain is built from TRBV19 and TRBJ2-7, with 8 bases lining up with TRBD1. Germline CDR1 reads LNHDA; CDR2 reads SQIVND (reference sequence). V dropped 5 bases and J dropped 3; count of bases not matched to a gene: 12. This CDR3 is 16 amino acids long.

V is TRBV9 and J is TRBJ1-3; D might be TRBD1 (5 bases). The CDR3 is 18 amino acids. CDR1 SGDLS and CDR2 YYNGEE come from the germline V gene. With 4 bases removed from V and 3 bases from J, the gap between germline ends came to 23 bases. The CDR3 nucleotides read TGTGCCAGCAGCCCCTCCGGGGGGACTGTTTCGTATGGAAACACCATATATTTT. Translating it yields CASSPSGGTVSYGNTIYF.

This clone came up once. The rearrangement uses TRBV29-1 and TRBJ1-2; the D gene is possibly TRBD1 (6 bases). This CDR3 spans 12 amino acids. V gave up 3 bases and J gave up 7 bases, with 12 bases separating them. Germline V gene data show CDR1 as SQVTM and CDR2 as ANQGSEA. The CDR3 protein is CSVDNRVSGYTF. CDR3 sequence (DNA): TGCAGCGTTGATAACAGGGTTTCTGGCTACACCTTC.

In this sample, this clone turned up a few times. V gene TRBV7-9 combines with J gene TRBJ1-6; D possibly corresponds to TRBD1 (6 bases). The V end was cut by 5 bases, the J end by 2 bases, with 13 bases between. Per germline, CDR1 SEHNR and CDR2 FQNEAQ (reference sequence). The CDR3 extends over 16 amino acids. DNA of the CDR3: TGTGCCAGCAGCCCCCGAGGGGGACCCTATAATTCACCCCTCCACTTT. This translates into CASSPRGGPYNSPLHF. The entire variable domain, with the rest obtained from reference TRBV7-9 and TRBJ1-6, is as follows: DTGVSQNPRHKITKRGQNVTFRCDPISEHNRLYWYRQTLGQGPEFLTYFQNEAQLEKSRLLSDRFSAERPKGSFSTLEIQRTEQGDSAMYLCASSPRGGPYNSPLHFGNGTRLTVT.

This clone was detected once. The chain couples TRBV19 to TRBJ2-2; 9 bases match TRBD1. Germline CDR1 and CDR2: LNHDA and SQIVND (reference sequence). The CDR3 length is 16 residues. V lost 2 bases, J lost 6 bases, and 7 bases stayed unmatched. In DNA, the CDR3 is TGTGCCAGTAGTATACAGGGGACAGGGTCCGCCGGGGAGCTGTTTTTT. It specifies CASSIQGTGSAGELFF.

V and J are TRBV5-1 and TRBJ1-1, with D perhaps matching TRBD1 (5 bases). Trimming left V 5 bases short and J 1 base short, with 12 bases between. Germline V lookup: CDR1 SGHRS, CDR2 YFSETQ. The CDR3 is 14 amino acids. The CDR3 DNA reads TGCGCCAGCAGAGTCCATCAGGGGAACACTGAAGCTTTCTTT. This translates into CASRVHQGNTEAFF.

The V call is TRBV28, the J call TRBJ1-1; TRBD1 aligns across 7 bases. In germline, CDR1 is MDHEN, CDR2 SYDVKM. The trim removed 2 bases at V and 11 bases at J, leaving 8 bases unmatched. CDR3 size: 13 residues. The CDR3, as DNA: TGTGCCAGCAGTTTAACCTCCACAGGGGCCGCTTTCTTT. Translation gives CASSLTSTGAAFF.

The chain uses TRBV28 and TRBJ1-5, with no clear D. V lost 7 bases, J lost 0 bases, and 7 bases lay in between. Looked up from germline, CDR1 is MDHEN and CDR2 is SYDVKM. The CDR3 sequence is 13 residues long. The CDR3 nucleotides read TGTGCCAGCAACAAGTATAGCAATCAGCCCCAGCATTTT. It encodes CASNKYSNQPQHF.

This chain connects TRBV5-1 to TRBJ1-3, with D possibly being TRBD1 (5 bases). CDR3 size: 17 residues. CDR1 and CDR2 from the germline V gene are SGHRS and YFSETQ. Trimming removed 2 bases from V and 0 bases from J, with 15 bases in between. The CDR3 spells CASSLGSGASSGNTIYF. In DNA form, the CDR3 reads TGCGCCAGCAGCTTAGGGTCTGGGGCCAGCTCTGGAAACACCATATATTTT.

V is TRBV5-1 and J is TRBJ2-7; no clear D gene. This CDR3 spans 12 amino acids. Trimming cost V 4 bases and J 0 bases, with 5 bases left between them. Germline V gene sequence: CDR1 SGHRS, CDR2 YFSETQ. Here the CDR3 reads CASSQDSYEQYF. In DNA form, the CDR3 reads TGCGCCAGCAGCCAGGACTCCTACGAGCAGTACTTC. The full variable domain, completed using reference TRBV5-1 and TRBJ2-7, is KAGVTQTPRYLIKTRGQQVTLSCSPISGHRSVSWYQQTPGQGLQFLFEYFSETQRNKGNFPGRFSGRQFSNSRSEMNVSTLELGDSALYLCASSQDSYEQYFGPGTRLTVT.

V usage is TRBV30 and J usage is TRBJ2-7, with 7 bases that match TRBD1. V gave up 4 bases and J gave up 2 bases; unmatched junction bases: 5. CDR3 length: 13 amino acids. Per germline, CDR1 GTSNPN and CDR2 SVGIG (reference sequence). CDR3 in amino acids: CAWTRDSAYEQYF. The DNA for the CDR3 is TGTGCCTGGACCAGGGACAGCGCCTACGAGCAGTACTTC.

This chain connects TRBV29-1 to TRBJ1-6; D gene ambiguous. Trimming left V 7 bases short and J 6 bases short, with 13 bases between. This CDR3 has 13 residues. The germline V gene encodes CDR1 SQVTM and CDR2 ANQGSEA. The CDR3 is CSARPGSNSPLHF. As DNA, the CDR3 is TGCAGCGCCCGACCGGGTTCTAATTCACCCCTCCACTTT.

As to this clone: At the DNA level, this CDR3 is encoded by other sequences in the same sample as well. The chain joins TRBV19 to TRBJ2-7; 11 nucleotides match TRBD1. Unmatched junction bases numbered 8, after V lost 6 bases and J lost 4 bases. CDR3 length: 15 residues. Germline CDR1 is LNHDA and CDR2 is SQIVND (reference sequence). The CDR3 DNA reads TGTGCCAGTAGCAGCCCCGGACAGGGGGCTTACGAGCAGTACTTC. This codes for CASSSPGQGAYEQYF.

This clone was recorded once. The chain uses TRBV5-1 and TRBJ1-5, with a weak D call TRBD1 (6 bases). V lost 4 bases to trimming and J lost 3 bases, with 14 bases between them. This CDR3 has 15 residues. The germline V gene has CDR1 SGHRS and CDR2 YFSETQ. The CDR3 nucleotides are TGCGCCAGCAGCGCTACCGGGACAAACAATCAGCCCCAGCATTTT. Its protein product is CASSATGTNNQPQHF.

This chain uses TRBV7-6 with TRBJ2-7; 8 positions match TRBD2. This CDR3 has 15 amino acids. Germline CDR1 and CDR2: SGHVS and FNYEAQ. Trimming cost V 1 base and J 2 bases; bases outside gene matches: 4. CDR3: CASSLDPGGAYEQYF. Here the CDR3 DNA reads TGTGCCAGCAGCTTAGATCCCGGGGGGGCCTACGAGCAGTACTTC.

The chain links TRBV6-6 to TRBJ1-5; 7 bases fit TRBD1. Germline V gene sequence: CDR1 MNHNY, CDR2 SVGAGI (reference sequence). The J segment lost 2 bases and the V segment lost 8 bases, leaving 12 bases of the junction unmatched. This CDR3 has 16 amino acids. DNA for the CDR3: TGTGCCAGCGGCACCCCAGACAGGGCGGGCAATCAGCCCCAGCATTTT. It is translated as CASGTPDRAGNQPQHF.

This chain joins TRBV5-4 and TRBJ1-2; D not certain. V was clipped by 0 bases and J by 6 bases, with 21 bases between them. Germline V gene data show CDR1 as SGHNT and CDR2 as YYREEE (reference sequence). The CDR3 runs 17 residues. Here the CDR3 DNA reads TGTGCCAGCAGCTTGGTTGGAGCGGGAATTGTATCGGATGGCTACACCTTC. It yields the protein CASSLVGAGIVSDGYTF.

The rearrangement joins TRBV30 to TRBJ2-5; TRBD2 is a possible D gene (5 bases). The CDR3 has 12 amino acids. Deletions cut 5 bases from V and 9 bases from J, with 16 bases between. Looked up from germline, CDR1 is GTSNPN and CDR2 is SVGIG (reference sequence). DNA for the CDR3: TGTGCCTGGTCAAGGACTGGGAGTGCCCAGTACTTC. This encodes CAWSRTGSAQYF. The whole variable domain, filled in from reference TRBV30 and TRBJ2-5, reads SQTIHQWPATLVQPVGSPLSLECTVEGTSNPNLYWYRQAAGRGLQLLFYSVGIGQISSEVPQNLSASRPQDRQFILSSKKLLLSDSGFYLCAWSRTGSAQYFGPGTRLLVL.

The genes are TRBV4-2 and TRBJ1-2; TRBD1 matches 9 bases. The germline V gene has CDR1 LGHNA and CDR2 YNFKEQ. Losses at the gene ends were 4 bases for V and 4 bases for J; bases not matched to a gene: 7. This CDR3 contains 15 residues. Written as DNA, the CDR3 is TGTGCCAGCAGCCCCCGGGACAGGGTGAGCTATGGCTACACCTTC. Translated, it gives CASSPRDRVSYGYTF.

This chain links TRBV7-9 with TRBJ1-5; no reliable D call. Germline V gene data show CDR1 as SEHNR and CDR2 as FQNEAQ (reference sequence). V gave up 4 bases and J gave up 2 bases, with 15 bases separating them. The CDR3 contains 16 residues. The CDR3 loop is CASSSSRTFGNQPQHF. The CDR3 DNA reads TGTGCCAGCAGCTCTAGTAGGACTTTCGGCAATCAGCCCCAGCATTTT.

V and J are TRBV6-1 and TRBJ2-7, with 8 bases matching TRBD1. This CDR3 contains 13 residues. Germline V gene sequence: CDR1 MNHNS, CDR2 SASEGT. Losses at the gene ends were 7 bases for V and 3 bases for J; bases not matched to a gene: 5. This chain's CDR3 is CASTGTGLYEQYF. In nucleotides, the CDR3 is TGTGCCAGCACCGGGACAGGACTCTACGAGCAGTACTTC.

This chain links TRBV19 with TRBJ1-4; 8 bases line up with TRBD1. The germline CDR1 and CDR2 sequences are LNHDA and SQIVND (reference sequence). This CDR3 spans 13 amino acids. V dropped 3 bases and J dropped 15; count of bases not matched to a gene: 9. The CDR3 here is CASSIKSGGELFF. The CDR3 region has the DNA TGTGCCAGTAGTATCAAATCAGGGGGCGAGTTGTTTTTT.

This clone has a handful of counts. This CDR3 is CSVLARVNTEAFF. The CDR3 DNA reads as TGCAGCGTCCTCGCACGAGTAAACACTGAAGCTTTCTTT. The chain couples TRBV29-1 to TRBJ1-1; D gene ambiguous. The CDR3 runs to 13 residues. V lost 6 bases and J lost 2, with 13 bases in between. Germline V gene lookup returns CDR1 SQVTM and CDR2 ANQGSEA. Using reference TRBV29-1 and TRBJ1-1 for the parts outside the CDR3, the full variable domain is SAVISQKPSRDICQRGTSLTIQCQVDSQVTMMFWYRQQPGQSLTLIATANQGSEATYESGFVIDKFPISRPNLTFSTLTVSNMSPEDSSIYLCSVLARVNTEAFFGQGTRLTVV.